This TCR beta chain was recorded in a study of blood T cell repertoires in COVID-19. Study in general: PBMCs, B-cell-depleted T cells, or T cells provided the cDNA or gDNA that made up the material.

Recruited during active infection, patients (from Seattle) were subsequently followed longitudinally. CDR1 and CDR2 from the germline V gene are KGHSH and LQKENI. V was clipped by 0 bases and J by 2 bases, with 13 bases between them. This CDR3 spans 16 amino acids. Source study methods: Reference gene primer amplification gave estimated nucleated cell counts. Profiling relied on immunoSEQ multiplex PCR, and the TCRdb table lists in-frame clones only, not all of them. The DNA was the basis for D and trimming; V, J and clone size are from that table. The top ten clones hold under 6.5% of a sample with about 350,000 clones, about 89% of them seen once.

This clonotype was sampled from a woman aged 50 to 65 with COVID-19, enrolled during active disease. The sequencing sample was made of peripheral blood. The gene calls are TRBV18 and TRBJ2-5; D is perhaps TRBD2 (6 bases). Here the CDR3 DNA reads TGTGCCAGCTCACCACCCGGGAGTTTAGGACAAGAGACCCAGTACTTC. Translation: CASSPPGSLGQETQYF.